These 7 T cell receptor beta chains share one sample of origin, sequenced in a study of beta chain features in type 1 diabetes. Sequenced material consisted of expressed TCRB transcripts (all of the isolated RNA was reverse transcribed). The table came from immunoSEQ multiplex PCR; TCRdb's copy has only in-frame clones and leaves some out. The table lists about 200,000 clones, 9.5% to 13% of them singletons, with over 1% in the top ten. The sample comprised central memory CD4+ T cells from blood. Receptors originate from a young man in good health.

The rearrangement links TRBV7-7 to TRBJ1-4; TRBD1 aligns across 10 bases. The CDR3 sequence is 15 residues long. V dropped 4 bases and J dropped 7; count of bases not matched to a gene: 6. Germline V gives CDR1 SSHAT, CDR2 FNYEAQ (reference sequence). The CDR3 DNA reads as TGTGCCAGCAGCTCGGGACAGGGGAGTGGTGAAAAACTGTTTTTT. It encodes CASSSGQGSGEKLFF.

CDR3 bases: TGTGCCAGTAGTGCGACAGGACGCTATGGCTACACCTTC. Translating gives CASSATGRYGYTF. V and J are TRBV19 and TRBJ1-2; tentative D call: TRBD1 (6 bases). V lost 5 bases and J lost 4, with 11 bases in between. Germline V CDR1 and CDR2: LNHDA, SQIVND (reference sequence). This CDR3 contains 13 residues.

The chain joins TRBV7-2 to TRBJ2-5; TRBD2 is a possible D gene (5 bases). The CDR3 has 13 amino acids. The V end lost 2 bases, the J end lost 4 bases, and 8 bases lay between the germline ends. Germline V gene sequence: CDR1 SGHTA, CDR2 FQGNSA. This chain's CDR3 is CASSLSAGETQYF. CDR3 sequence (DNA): TGTGCCAGCAGCTTAAGCGCGGGAGAGACCCAGTACTTC.

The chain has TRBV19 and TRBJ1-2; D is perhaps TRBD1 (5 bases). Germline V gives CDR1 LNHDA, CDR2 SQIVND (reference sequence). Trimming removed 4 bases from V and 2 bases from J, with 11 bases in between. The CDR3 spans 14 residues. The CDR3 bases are TGTGCCAGTAGTACTGCGGGACGGAACTATGGCTACACCTTC. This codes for CASSTAGRNYGYTF.

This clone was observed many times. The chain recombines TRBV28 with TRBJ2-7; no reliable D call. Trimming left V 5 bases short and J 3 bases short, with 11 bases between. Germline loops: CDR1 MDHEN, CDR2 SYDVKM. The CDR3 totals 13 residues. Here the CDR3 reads CASSPIELYEQYF. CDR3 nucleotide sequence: TGTGCCAGCAGTCCTATTGAGCTCTACGAGCAGTACTTC.

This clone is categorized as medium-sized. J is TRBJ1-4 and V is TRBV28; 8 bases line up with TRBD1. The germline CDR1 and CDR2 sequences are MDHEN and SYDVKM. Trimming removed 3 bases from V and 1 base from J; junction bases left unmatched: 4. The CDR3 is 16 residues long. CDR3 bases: TGTGCCAGCAGTTTGCCCAGGGGGCAAACTAATGAAAAACTGTTTTTT. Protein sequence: CASSLPRGQTNEKLFF.

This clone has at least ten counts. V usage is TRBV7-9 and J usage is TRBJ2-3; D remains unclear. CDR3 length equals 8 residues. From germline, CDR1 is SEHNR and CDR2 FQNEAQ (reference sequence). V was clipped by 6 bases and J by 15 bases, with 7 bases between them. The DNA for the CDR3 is TGTGCCAGCAGTTCCCTATATTTT. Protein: CASSSLYF.